This T cell receptor (beta chain) derives from a study of cytomegalovirus exposure and HLA in healthy donors. About this clone itself: As yet, its antigen is unknown. The junction departs from the called germline gene at one end, perhaps through a read error.

Study-wide results and limits: Rarity held for most TCR sequences, but there were some public TCRs that occurred in many donors. Analyzed later, most CMV-associated TCR beta chains appeared HLA-restricted.

This CDR3 has 16 amino acids. CDR1 SEHNR and CDR2 FQNEAQ come from the germline V gene (reference sequence). Researchers ran the PCR with 60 Vbeta and 13 Jbeta primers. Libraries were prepared by immunoSEQ multiplex PCR; TCRdb keeps only in-frame clonotypes and omits some of them. The sample lists some 200,000 clones, over 60% occurring once. The clonotype comes from a man aged 40-49 years in good health and CMV-seronegative. Input material: PBMCs. J is TRBJ1-4 and V is TRBV7-9; D gene unclear. CDR3 amino acids: CSSTTGGGTTNEKLFF. For the CDR3, the DNA is TGTTCCAGCACCACGGGAGGTGGGACAACTAATGAAAAACTGTTTTTT. Looking up the rest from reference TRBV7-9 and TRBJ1-4 gives the full variable domain: DTGVSQNPRHKITKRGQNVTFRCDPISEHNRLYWYRQTLGQGPEFLTYFQNEAQLEKSRLLSDRFSAERPKGSFSTLEIQRTEQGDSAMYLCSSTTGGGTTNEKLFFGSGTQLSVL.